This T cell receptor (beta chain) originates from a study of graft-versus-host responses after intestinal transplantation (dated by TCRdb to the early 2020s). The study in broad terms: The transplants that recipients got were multivisceral, liver-intestinal, or isolated intestinal. All recipients received anti-thymocyte globulin induction followed by maintenance tacrolimus and steroids for around three years. Donor T cell macrochimerism was defined as a peak of at least 4% donor T cells among recipient peripheral blood mononuclear cells. To identify alloreactive clones, pre-transplant mixed lymphocyte reaction products were sequenced and then compared with unstimulated pre-transplant donor and recipient T cells. Bulk TCR-beta CDR3 sequencing was used to track graft-versus-host and host-versus-graft alloreactive T cell clones in the graft, circulation and bone marrow after intestinal transplantation. Rather than going through the commercial service, samples from a few later patients were sequenced in-house on an Illumina MiSeq and processed with MiXCR. The cohort enrolled around 25 intestinal transplant recipients including one retransplant, and a few patients lacking pretransplant specimens were excluded.

Notes on this clone: Its antigen remains undetermined. Base qualities are not recorded, but no much larger clone differs from it by a single base.

Library construction relied on the immunoSEQ multiplex PCR assay. For most patients, genomic DNA was isolated with the Qiagen DNeasy Blood and Tissue Kit and shipped frozen to Adaptive Biotechnologies for TCR sequencing. Adaptive Biotechnologies carried out high-throughput TCR-beta CDR3 sequencing of genomic DNA for most patients. As for the original processing: TCR sequencing data were retrieved from Adaptive's ImmunoSEQ software for roughly 20 patients, whereas a few other patients were processed with MiXCR and VDJtools. CD4 versus CD8 sorting errors were corrected by removing sequences found in both subsets at a frequency ratio below 5:1. CDR3 nucleotide sequences shared between donor and recipient were removed because their origin could not be assigned. To be classed as alloreactive, a clone needed at least 2-fold expansion over unstimulated cells and a minimum CFSE-low frequency of 0.002% (template counts) or 0.001% (read counts). Clones were considered mappable if detected in sequenced pre-transplant spleen, lymph node, or MLR CFSE-low populations of the donor or recipient. Cumulative frequency of alloreactive clones was calculated as a percentage of all sequences weighted by copy number. In its TCRdb copy, this immuneACCESS table keeps in-frame sequences only and misses some clones. Where compared with another copy, unresolved V genes explain less than half of these, and the others have no known cause. V and J calls and clone size follow that table, whereas D and trimming were derived from the DNA. The sample records 70,000 or so clones, over 75% of which are singletons. Clones ranked in the top ten supply 0.35% to 0.4% of the sample.

The CDR3 runs 13 amino acids, cysteine and phenylalanine included. Only CDR3 DNA is held: 39 bases, read in frame from base 1. V loses 1 base, J loses 8 bases, and the germline ends lie 14 bases apart. Based on the germline V gene (reference sequence), the CDR1 and CDR2 sequences are GTSNPN and SVGIG. According to the study, the label for this sample's time point signals: cells obtained before transplantation from donor or recipient. CD3+CD4+ and CD3+CD8+ populations were FACS-sorted from unstimulated pre-transplant donor and recipient cells taken from spleen or lymph nodes. The paper's findings and limits, for the study overall: Conclusions were limited by the relatively low number and heterogeneity of intestinal transplant patients. GvH clones turned up in recipient bone marrow, with some appearing earlier in ileal mucosa or blood, a pattern consistent with an intestinal mucosal origin. High GvH to HvG T cell clonal ratios were observed in the allografts of patients with donor T cell macrochimerism. Peak levels of circulating GvH clones were associated with declines in HvG clones early after transplant.

The rearrangement joined TRBV30 to TRBJ1-2; TRBD1 is a weak D gene call, 5 bases matching. The sample consisted of unstimulated CD4+ T cells sorted from spleen or lymph node cells, taken before transplant. The sequence derives from a human donor who was the organ donor for an intestinal transplant. The CDR3 loop reads CAWSGRSGRGYTF. The DNA sequence is TGTGCCTGGAGTGGCAGATCAGGGCGCGGCTACACCTTC.